This paragraph covers one T cell receptor beta chain sequence. No antigen is known for it. These data originate in a study of cytomegalovirus exposure and HLA in healthy donors. Study overall: A previous analysis identified approximately 110 million unique TCR beta sequences derived from roughly 190 million T cells. Study-level findings and limits: Specificity for CMV antigens was confirmed in vitro for a few of the CMV-associated chains. Associated with cytomegalovirus, according to the listing, were about 160 TCR beta chains.

The V and J ends lost 0 bases and 9 bases, in that order; junction bases with no gene match: 26. The CDR3 consists of 21 residues. A multiplex PCR was run with 60 Vbeta primers and 13 Jbeta primers. Under the authors' procedure: Later work found approximately 80 million unique TCR beta chains, with approximately 12 million shared. The assay was immunoSEQ multiplex PCR, and TCRdb's table has in-frame clones only and misses some. From that table come the V and J calls and clone size; the DNA was used to work out D and trimming. This repertoire includes about 140,000 clones. The chain carries TRBV6-7 and TRBJ1-5, with 7 nucleotides matching TRBD1. TRBV6-7 is an open reading frame whose function is uncertain. Material for sequencing was PBMCs. The receptor was isolated from a male donor in good health and CMV-seronegative. The CDR3 DNA reads as TGTGCCAGCAGTTACTCCTCTTTTTCGGGCCCTCCGCGACAGGGAACTAGGCCCCAGCATTTT. It codes for CASSYSSFSGPPRQGTRPQHF.